The 30 T cell receptor beta chains listed next were all sequenced from one sample in a study of vaccination and CD4 T cells after COVID-19. The treatment here: approximately nine-day PBMC culture with coronavirus spike peptide pools or control peptides (ViraFEST assay). For these TCRs, the target antigens are not known. Sequenced with the Oncomine TCR Beta short-read assay was DNA taken from cultured CD4+ T cells. Each CDR3 protein is one row after TCRdb ran MiXCR on the PCR reads. This sample has roughly 20,000 distinct CDR3 sequences, with roughly half found just once. The sequenced sample consisted of CD4+ T cells from blood, cultured in vitro. Every receptor here comes from a human donor who had recovered from COVID-19.

This clonotype was recorded only once. The V call is TRBV11-2, the J call TRBJ2-7, with 7 bases lining up with TRBD1. V trimming: 5 bases; J trimming: 5 bases; junction bases outside the gene matches: 3. The CDR3 extends over 12 amino acids. Germline CDR1 reads SGHAT; CDR2 reads FQNNGV. CDR3 bases: TGTGCCAGCAGCCCGACAGGGAACGAGCAGTACTTC. Protein sequence: CASSPTGNEQYF.

J is TRBJ2-2 and V is TRBV7-2, with 7 nucleotides matching TRBD2. This CDR3 contains 16 residues. V lost 3 bases, J lost 5 bases, and 9 bases stayed unmatched. Germline V gene data show CDR1 as SGHTA and CDR2 as FQGNSA. This chain's CDR3 is CASSFPSGEGTGELFF. The DNA for the CDR3 is TGTGCCAGCAGCTTCCCCTCGGGGGAGGGGACCGGGGAGCTGTTTTTT.

V and J are TRBV7-2 and TRBJ1-3; TRBD1 agrees at 7 bases. Germline V gene data show CDR1 as SGHTA and CDR2 as FQGNSA. The CDR3 consists of 14 residues. The V segment lost 8 bases and the J segment 1 base; nucleotides outside the gene matches: 5. CDR3 loop: CASGAGGSGNTIYF. In nucleotides, the CDR3 is TGTGCCAGCGGGGCAGGGGGATCTGGAAACACCATATATTTT.

This chain uses TRBV20-1 with TRBJ1-2; no reliable D call. The CDR3 sequence is 15 residues long. V was cut by 3 bases and J by 4 bases, with 18 bases left in between. The germline gives CDR1 DFQATT, CDR2 SNEGSKA (reference sequence). This CDR3 is CSARVFFPDFYGYTF. CDR3 bases: TGCAGTGCTAGGGTCTTCTTTCCGGACTTCTATGGCTACACCTTC.

This clonotype was counted a few times. The chain recombines TRBV5-4 with TRBJ2-3; 7 positions agree with TRBD1. Looked up from germline, CDR1 is SGHNT and CDR2 is YYREEE (reference sequence). CDR3 length: 15 residues. V lost 4 bases to trimming and J lost 5 bases; unmatched junction nucleotides: 10. The CDR3 region has the DNA TGTGCCAGCAGCGACATGGTAGGGGGCAGAGATACGCAGTATTTT. This codes for CASSDMVGGRDTQYF.

J is TRBJ1-1 and V is TRBV5-1; 8 positions agree with TRBD1. After removal of 0 bases from V and 1 base from J, the junction contained 2 bases not matched to a gene. This CDR3 has 15 amino acids. Germline V gene sequence: CDR1 SGHRS, CDR2 YFSETQ. CDR3 nucleotide sequence: TGCGCCAGCAGCTTGGGGACAGGGACGAACACTGAAGCTTTCTTT. Its protein is CASSLGTGTNTEAFF.

This clonotype showed up just a few times. The chain has TRBV19 and TRBJ1-5; perhaps TRBD1 as D (6 bases). The CDR3 runs to 14 residues. CDR1 LNHDA and CDR2 SQIVND come from the germline V gene (reference sequence). The V end was cut by 0 bases, the J end by 6 bases, with 9 bases between. The CDR3 DNA reads TGTGCCAGTAGTATAGAGGGGGCTGGTCAGCCCCAGCATTTT. This encodes CASSIEGAGQPQHF.

DNA for the CDR3: TGTGCCAGCTCCTGGGGGCAGGACACTGAAGCTTTCTTT. It translates to CASSWGQDTEAFF. The V gene is TRBV2, the J gene TRBJ1-1; D might be TRBD1 (6 bases). Trimming pared 8 bases from V and 3 bases from J, leaving 13 bases between. The CDR3 is 13 amino acids. The germline V gene has CDR1 SNHLY and CDR2 FYNNEI.

The chain's CDR3 is CASSPLAGAGTGELFF. As DNA, the CDR3 is TGCGCCAGCAGCCCGCTAGCGGGAGCGGGTACCGGGGAGCTGTTTTTT. The chain joins TRBV4-3 to TRBJ2-2; TRBD2 agrees at 10 bases. V trimming: 4 bases; J trimming: 5 bases; junction bases outside the gene matches: 7. The CDR3 sequence is 16 residues long. CDR1 LGHNA and CDR2 YSLEER come from the germline V gene.

This clonotype occurred a few times. The chain joins TRBV20-1 to TRBJ1-2; no reliable D call. In germline, CDR1 is DFQATT, CDR2 SNEGSKA (reference sequence). Trimming left V 2 bases short and J 3 bases short, with 10 bases between. The CDR3 runs to 13 residues. CDR3 nucleotides: TGCAGTGCTAGACACCAGGTGGACTATGGCTACACCTTC. As protein: CSARHQVDYGYTF.

The gene calls are TRBV5-5 and TRBJ2-3, with TRBD2 identical over 9 bases. Trimming removed 0 bases from V and 1 base from J; junction bases left unmatched: 3. From germline, CDR1 is SGHKS and CDR2 YYEKEE (reference sequence). CDR3 length equals 16 residues. The CDR3 sequence is CASSLGSSGGTDTQYF. The CDR3 nucleotides are TGTGCCAGCAGCTTGGGGTCTAGCGGGGGCACAGATACGCAGTATTTT.

This clonotype was recorded a few times. This rearrangement joins TRBV6-5 to TRBJ1-1; D remains ambiguous. V was shortened by 2 bases and J by 1 base, with 5 bases between the two germline ends. The length of the CDR3 is 13 residues. Germline V lookup: CDR1 MNHEY, CDR2 SVGAGI. CDR3 sequence (DNA): TGTGCCAGCAGTTACCAGGAGAACACTGAAGCTTTCTTT. Translated, it gives CASSYQENTEAFF.

The rearrangement uses TRBV20-1 and TRBJ2-1; no definite D call. V was trimmed by 0 bases and J by 5 bases, leaving 14 bases between them. Germline V lookup: CDR1 DFQATT, CDR2 SNEGSKA (reference sequence). The CDR3 is made up of 15 amino acids. The DNA of the CDR3 is TGCAGTGCTAGAGATAACGGCCGAGGCAACAATGAGCAGTTCTTC. Translating it yields CSARDNGRGNNEQFF.

V gene TRBV5-8 combines with J gene TRBJ1-5; 8 positions match TRBD1. Per germline, CDR1 SGHTS and CDR2 YDEGEE. The CDR3 is 17 amino acids. V shed 5 bases, J shed 0 bases, and the junction held 10 bases outside the gene matches. CDR3 nucleotide sequence: TGTGCCAGCAGTATTGGGACAGGAGCTTATAGCAATCAGCCCCAGCATTTT. Protein sequence: CASSIGTGAYSNQPQHF.

The chain recombines TRBV7-2 with TRBJ2-3; TRBD2 aligns across 7 bases. This CDR3 region has 15 residues. Germline values: CDR1 SGHTA, CDR2 FQGNSA. The V gene end was trimmed by 4 bases and the J gene end by 0 bases; junction bases not matched to a gene: 4. The CDR3: CASSYSGPSTDTQYF. CDR3 bases: TGTGCCAGCAGCTATAGCGGGCCTAGCACAGATACGCAGTATTTT.

The rearrangement links TRBV11-3 to TRBJ2-3; 12 nucleotides agree with TRBD2. Germline CDR1 and CDR2: SGHNT and YENEEA. J lost 6 bases, V lost 5 bases, and 12 bases had no gene match. The CDR3 has 17 amino acids. CDR3 sequence reads: CASSHGQTSGGTDTQYF. CDR3 nucleotides: TGTGCCAGCAGCCACGGCCAAACTAGCGGGGGGACGGATACGCAGTATTTT.

The chain joins TRBV7-8 to TRBJ2-7; D gene ambiguous. Looked up from germline, CDR1 is SGHVS and CDR2 is FQNEAQ. The CDR3 contains 17 residues. The germline V and J ends were trimmed by 6 bases and 3 bases, with 24 bases remaining between them. In nucleotides, the CDR3 is TGTGCCAGCAGACCTGGTGGGCAAATTTGGGCCCACTACGAGCAGTACTTC. Its protein product is CASRPGGQIWAHYEQYF.

The chain employs TRBV6-2 or TRBV6-3 and TRBJ2-2; the D call may be TRBD1 or TRBD2 (5 bases each). The CDR3 is 12 amino acids. Trimming shortened V by 6 bases and J by 6 bases, and 8 bases separated the two germline ends. The germline V gene has CDR1 MNHEY and CDR2 SVGEGT. CDR3 sequence (DNA): TGTGCCAGCAGGGGGACGGCCGGGGAGCTGTTTTTT. It codes for CASRGTAGELFF.

The V and J genes are TRBV12-3 or TRBV12-4 and TRBJ1-1; D may be TRBD1 (6 bases). V lost 3 bases to trimming and J lost 9 bases, with 17 bases between them. This CDR3 is built from 14 residues. CDR3 region: CASSLGGGLGKAFF. CDR3 DNA sequence: TGTGCCAGCAGTTTGGGTGGGGGGCTCGGGAAAGCTTTCTTT.

The table lists this clonotype with a few counts. The rearrangement links TRBV7-6 to TRBJ1-3; possibly TRBD1 for D (5 bases). The V gene's germline CDR1 is SGHVS and CDR2 FNYEAQ. V lost 5 bases to trimming and J lost 0 bases, with 11 bases between them. There are 15 residues in the CDR3. The CDR3 loop is CASSPQGGSGNTIYF. For the CDR3, the DNA is TGTGCCAGCAGCCCTCAGGGCGGCTCTGGAAACACCATATATTTT.

The chain employs TRBV6-1 and TRBJ2-5; 14 positions match TRBD2. Trimming took 7 bases from V and 0 from J; bases not matched to a gene: 7. The germline CDR1 and CDR2 sequences are MNHNS and SASEGT. CDR3 length equals 17 residues. Written as DNA, the CDR3 is TGTGCCAGCACCGACCGGACTAGCGGGAGGTACCAAGAGACCCAGTACTTC. Its translation: CASTDRTSGRYQETQYF.

This clonotype was seen more than once but under ten times. The chain has TRBV6-1 and TRBJ2-6; possibly TRBD1 for D (6 bases). Trimming cost V 6 bases and J 0 bases, with 15 bases left between them. CDR3 length: 17 amino acids. Germline loops: CDR1 MNHNS, CDR2 SASEGT. The CDR3 spells CASRLRDTTSGANVLTF. The CDR3 bases are TGTGCCAGCAGACTCCGGGACACAACCTCTGGGGCCAACGTCCTGACTTTC.

This chain connects TRBV7-2 to TRBJ2-5; TRBD2 aligns across 7 bases. The V and J ends lost 1 base and 5 bases, in that order; junction bases with no gene match: 7. Germline CDR1 reads SGHTA; CDR2 reads FQGNSA. The CDR3 consists of 15 residues. DNA of the CDR3: TGTGCCAGCAGCTTAGGTGGGGGGGGAGGTGAGACCCAGTACTTC. This translates into CASSLGGGGGETQYF.

The rearrangement links TRBV7-2 to TRBJ1-2; 7 positions match TRBD1. CDR3 size: 13 residues. With V trimmed by 6 bases and J by 8 bases, 9 bases remained unmatched. Germline CDR1 and CDR2: SGHTA and FQGNSA. CDR3 bases: TGTGCCAGCAGTACAGGTTCAGGGGGGGGCTACACCTTC. Amino acid sequence: CASSTGSGGGYTF.

This clonotype was counted only a few times. The chain carries TRBV12-3 or TRBV12-4 and TRBJ1-6; maybe TRBD1 (5 bases). The CDR3 loop spans 14 amino acids. Trimming shortened V by 5 bases and J by 9 bases, and 14 bases separated the two germline ends. CDR3 amino acids: CASSLERGGSPLHF. The CDR3 bases are TGTGCCAGCAGTCTGGAAAGGGGTGGTTCACCCCTCCACTTT.

V usage is TRBV18 and J usage is TRBJ2-7; D is unclear. Germline lookup yields CDR1 KGHSH and CDR2 LQKENI. The V end lost 2 bases, the J end lost 5 bases, and 10 bases lay between the germline ends. The CDR3 totals 13 residues. CDR3 coding DNA: TGTGCCAGCTCACCAGGGCATCGGGACGAGCAGTACTTC. Its translation: CASSPGHRDEQYF.

The V and J genes are TRBV20-1 and TRBJ2-5; D might be TRBD1 (5 bases). This CDR3 contains 14 residues. From germline, CDR1 is DFQATT and CDR2 SNEGSKA (reference sequence). V dropped 4 bases and J dropped 1 base, with 13 bases sitting between them. DNA of the CDR3: TGCAGTGCTATTGTCCCCAGGGCCCAAGAGACCCAGTACTTC. It encodes CSAIVPRAQETQYF.

The rearrangement links TRBV7-8 to TRBJ2-7; perhaps D is TRBD1 or TRBD2 (5 bases each). Germline CDR1 SGHVS, CDR2 FQNEAQ. This CDR3 has 15 amino acids. Between the trimmed V and J ends, which lost 7 bases and 2 bases, there was a span of 18 bases. The CDR3 spells CASTQHGARAYEQYF. The CDR3 DNA reads TGTGCCAGCACCCAACACGGGGCCCGAGCCTACGAGCAGTACTTC. Supplemented by reference TRBV7-8 and TRBJ2-7, the full variable domain reads GAGVSQSPRYKVAKRGQDVALRCDPISGHVSLFWYQQALGQGPEFLTYFQNEAQLDKSGLPSDRFFAERPEGSVSTLKIQRTQQEDSAVYLCASTQHGARAYEQYFGPGTRLTVT.

This clonotype was detected only a few times. The J gene is TRBJ2-3, the V gene TRBV6-2 or TRBV6-3; D not certain. Germline CDR1 reads MNHEY; CDR2 reads SVGEGT. The CDR3 loop spans 13 amino acids. The germline V and J ends were trimmed by 6 bases and 11 bases, with 18 bases remaining between them. The CDR3 loop reads CASSPTSIQGQYF. The CDR3 nucleotides are TGTGCCAGCAGCCCCACCTCGATTCAAGGGCAGTATTTT.

The chain couples TRBV29-1 to TRBJ2-3; 9 nucleotides match TRBD2. Germline CDR1 and CDR2: SQVTM and ANQGSEA. There are 14 residues in the CDR3. V shed 5 bases, J shed 1 base, and the junction held 4 bases outside the gene matches. For the CDR3, the DNA is TGCAGCGTTAAGATAGCGGGAGGCACAGATACGCAGTATTTT. Translation: CSVKIAGGTDTQYF.